These 24 T cell receptor beta chains were sequenced from one sample in a study of a mutant IDH1 vaccine in newly diagnosed glioma. The assay was immunoSEQ multiplex PCR, and TCRdb's table has in-frame clones only and misses some. The sample holds 30,000 to 35,000 clones, around 85% seen once. No antigen has been assigned to these receptors. Regarding time point: week 5, during vaccination. Every single dose of the vaccine, 300 ug of mutant IDH1 20-mer peptide, came with topical imiquimod. The specimen comprised PBMCs, sampled from a glioma patient whose treatment included an IDH1 peptide vaccine. All receptors come from a man aged 25-45 years with glioma.

This rearrangement joins TRBV4-1 to TRBJ2-1; D might be TRBD2 (6 bases). Trimming pared 3 bases from V and 4 bases from J, leaving 16 bases between. CDR3 length: 16 residues. CDR1 is MGHRA, CDR2 YSYEKL, per germline. The CDR3 DNA reads as TGCGCCAGCAGCCATGGGGGGAAGCGACCTTACAATGAGCAGTTCTTC. Protein: CASSHGGKRPYNEQFF.

This rearrangement joins TRBV7-9 to TRBJ1-1, with TRBD1 as a possible D gene (5 bases). In germline, CDR1 is SEHNR, CDR2 FQNEAQ (reference sequence). This CDR3 has 15 amino acids. With 3 bases removed from V and 1 base from J, the gap between germline ends came to 12 bases. The CDR3 region has the DNA TGTGCCAGCAGCTTGGGGGTAGGATCGAACACTGAAGCTTTCTTT. It is translated as CASSLGVGSNTEAFF. Drawing the rest from reference TRBV7-9 and TRBJ1-1, the complete variable domain is DTGVSQNPRHKITKRGQNVTFRCDPISEHNRLYWYRQTLGQGPEFLTYFQNEAQLEKSRLLSDRFSAERPKGSFSTLEIQRTEQGDSAMYLCASSLGVGSNTEAFFGQGTRLTVV.

This sequence joins TRBV19 and TRBJ1-5, with 8 bases identical to TRBD1. The CDR3 length is 14 residues. Germline CDR1 reads LNHDA; CDR2 reads SQIVND (reference sequence). V shed 2 bases, J shed 7 bases, and the junction held 4 bases outside the gene matches. The CDR3 reads CASSIQGAGQPQHF. The CDR3 nucleotides are TGTGCCAGTAGTATACAGGGGGCGGGCCAGCCCCAGCATTTT.

This clone was seen a single time. CDR3 nucleotides: TGTGCCAGCAGCGAGGACGGACTCTCTGGAAACACCATATATTTT. Translating it yields CASSEDGLSGNTIYF. The chain couples TRBV9 to TRBJ1-3; D is undetermined. V was pared by 3 bases and J by 0 bases, with 10 bases between. The CDR3 is 15 amino acids. The germline CDR1 and CDR2 sequences are SGDLS and YYNGEE.

This clone was counted only a few times. The chain is built from TRBV5-1 and TRBJ1-1; D gene unclear. Germline V gene data show CDR1 as SGHRS and CDR2 as YFSETQ. V was shortened by 0 bases and J by 1 base, with 4 bases between the two germline ends. The CDR3 totals 13 residues. This CDR3 is CASSLAANTEAFF. DNA for the CDR3: TGCGCCAGCAGCTTGGCGGCGAACACTGAAGCTTTCTTT.

This chain joins TRBV19 and TRBJ2-1; D may match TRBD1 or TRBD2 (6 bases each). CDR1 and CDR2 from the germline V gene are LNHDA and SQIVND (reference sequence). The CDR3 covers 18 residues. The V end was cut by 3 bases, the J end by 0 bases, with 18 bases between. The CDR3, as DNA: TGTGCCAGTAGTATCGCCCCCCCACAGGGACTCTCCTACAATGAGCAGTTCTTC. It is translated as CASSIAPPQGLSYNEQFF.

This clone was recorded once. The chain joins TRBV30 to TRBJ1-2, with a tentative D call TRBD1 (6 bases). V lost 4 bases and J 4 bases, leaving 22 bases between the germline ends. In germline, CDR1 is GTSNPN, CDR2 SVGIG (reference sequence). This CDR3 region has 16 residues. CDR3 amino acids: CAWKGVDSRDAYGYTF. The CDR3, as DNA: TGTGCCTGGAAGGGGGTGGACAGCCGAGACGCCTATGGCTACACCTTC.

The chain combines TRBV6-1 with TRBJ2-5, with D perhaps being TRBD1 or TRBD2 (5 bases each). Germline CDR1 is MNHNS and CDR2 is SASEGT. The ends were cut back, 1 base at V and 7 bases at J, with 13 bases in the middle. The CDR3 has 14 amino acids. The CDR3 sequence: CASSEVGRGGTQYF. The CDR3 DNA reads TGTGCCAGCAGTGAAGTGGGCCGGGGCGGGACCCAGTACTTC.

The J gene is TRBJ1-6, the V gene TRBV6-6; D is unresolved. Germline lookup yields CDR1 MNHNY and CDR2 SVGAGI (reference sequence). CDR3 size: 16 residues. V lost 2 bases, J lost 7 bases, and 15 bases lay in between. The CDR3 loop reads CASSYGVVGVNSPLHF. The DNA of the CDR3 is TGTGCCAGCAGTTACGGGGTGGTGGGAGTGAATTCACCCCTCCACTTT.

The J gene is TRBJ1-1, the V gene TRBV7-2; no firm D call. V shed 2 bases and J shed 0 bases, with 10 bases lying between them. Germline values: CDR1 SGHTA, CDR2 FQGNSA. The CDR3 covers 15 residues. CDR3: CASSLLTSMNTEAFF. As DNA, the CDR3 is TGTGCCAGCAGCTTATTGACGTCTATGAACACTGAAGCTTTCTTT.

The J gene is TRBJ2-2, the V gene TRBV5-4; maybe TRBD1 (6 bases). There are 15 residues in the CDR3. Per the germline V gene, CDR1 is SGHNT and CDR2 is YYREEE (reference sequence). V lost 0 bases, J lost 7 bases, and 13 bases lay in between. CDR3 loop: CASSLEGRGDGELFF. In DNA, the CDR3 is TGTGCCAGCAGCTTGGAGGGCAGGGGCGACGGGGAGCTGTTTTTT.

The table lists this clone with a count of one. The genes are TRBV7-9 and TRBJ1-1; D gene unclear. Germline loops: CDR1 SEHNR, CDR2 FQNEAQ (reference sequence). CDR3 length equals 15 residues. Trimming removed 4 bases at V and 1 base at J, with 13 bases between. CDR3 nucleotide sequence: TGTGCCAGCAGCTCTAGACCTAAAGGGAACACTGAAGCTTTCTTT. Amino acid sequence: CASSSRPKGNTEAFF.

The genes are TRBV19 and TRBJ1-5; D is perhaps TRBD1 (6 bases). The V end was cut by 3 bases, the J end by 5 bases, with 29 bases between. CDR1 and CDR2 (germline): LNHDA, SQIVND (reference sequence). The CDR3 is 20 residues long. This CDR3 reads CASSILRGAGGRAGYQPQHF. The CDR3 DNA sequence: TGTGCCAGTAGTATCTTAAGGGGAGCCGGGGGGCGAGCCGGGTATCAGCCCCAGCATTTT.

The chain recombines TRBV7-8 with TRBJ2-6; tentatively, D is TRBD1 (6 bases). The CDR3 length is 18 residues. With 5 bases removed from V and 1 base from J, the gap between germline ends came to 18 bases. Germline CDR1 SGHVS, CDR2 FQNEAQ. The CDR3 reads CASSQVGWGPSGANVLTF. As DNA, the CDR3 is TGTGCCAGCAGCCAAGTAGGTTGGGGGCCTTCTGGGGCCAACGTCCTGACTTTC.

The chain couples TRBV6-4 to TRBJ1-1, with D unresolved. V was shortened by 10 bases and J by 9 bases, with 15 bases between the two germline ends. Germline values: CDR1 MRHNA, CDR2 SNTAGT. The CDR3 is 11 amino acids. The CDR3 loop is CATRREGKAFF. The CDR3 nucleotides read TGTGCCACCCGGCGGGAGGGAAAAGCTTTCTTT.

This CDR3 reads CASFPDRMNTEAFF. Written as DNA, the CDR3 is TGTGCCAGCTTCCCTGACAGGATGAACACTGAAGCTTTCTTT. The chain has TRBV19 and TRBJ1-1; weak D call: TRBD1 (6 bases). CDR3 size: 14 residues. Germline assignment: CDR1 LNHDA and CDR2 SQIVND (reference sequence). Trimming took 9 bases from V and 0 from J, leaving 14 bases between them.

This clone is deemed medium-sized (0.01 to 0.1%). The V and J genes are TRBV6-4 and TRBJ2-3, with 8 bases identical to TRBD1. Looked up from germline, CDR1 is MRHNA and CDR2 is SNTAGT. The CDR3 loop spans 15 amino acids. V lost 6 bases to trimming and J lost 1 base; unmatched junction nucleotides: 6. The CDR3: CASSEQGGGTDTQYF. In nucleotides, the CDR3 is TGTGCCAGCAGCGAACAGGGGGGTGGCACAGATACGCAGTATTTT.

The chain couples TRBV13 to TRBJ2-3; unclear D gene. This CDR3 has 16 residues. V was trimmed by 1 base and J by 2 bases, leaving 13 bases between them. In germline, CDR1 is PRHDT, CDR2 FYEKMQ (reference sequence). The DNA for the CDR3 is TGTGCCAGCAGCTTAGAGTCTCCCGCTACCACAGATACGCAGTATTTT. Protein sequence: CASSLESPATTDTQYF. Full variable domain (missing parts from reference TRBV13 and TRBJ2-3): AAGVIQSPRHLIKEKRETATLKCYPIPRHDTVYWYQQGPGQDPQFLISFYEKMQSDKGSIPDRFSAQQFSDYHSELNMSSLELGDSALYFCASSLESPATTDTQYFGPGTRLTVL.

The CDR3 DNA follows: TGTGCCAGCAGTACCTTGGGGGCCAACACCGGGGAGCTGTTTTTT. Its translation: CASSTLGANTGELFF. V gene TRBV6-1 combines with J gene TRBJ2-2; TRBD1 might be the D (6 bases). Trimming left V 5 bases short and J 2 bases short, with 12 bases between. Germline V gives CDR1 MNHNS, CDR2 SASEGT. This CDR3 spans 15 amino acids.

The rearrangement uses TRBV5-6 and TRBJ2-2; D unclear. This CDR3 contains 12 residues. Germline V gives CDR1 SGHDT, CDR2 YYEEEE. The germline V and J ends were trimmed by 4 bases and 4 bases, with 5 bases remaining between them. CDR3 sequence (DNA): TGTGCCAGCAGCCCCGGCACCGGGGAGCTGTTTTTT. Protein: CASSPGTGELFF. Based on the CDR3 plus reference TRBV5-6 and TRBJ2-2, the full variable domain is DAGVTQSPTHLIKTRGQQVTLRCSPKSGHDTVSWYQQALGQGPQFIFQYYEEEERQRGNFPDRFSGHQFPNYSSELNVNALLLGDSALYLCASSPGTGELFFGEGSRLTVL.

This chain connects TRBV18 to TRBJ1-2; D is unclear. Germline V gives CDR1 KGHSH, CDR2 LQKENI. V dropped 3 bases and J dropped 5 bases, with 19 bases sitting between them. The CDR3 consists of 16 residues. The CDR3: CASSPQMWTAQYGYTF. In DNA form, the CDR3 reads TGTGCCAGCTCACCCCAGATGTGGACGGCGCAATATGGCTACACCTTC.

The rearrangement uses TRBV5-8 and TRBJ2-2, with D unclear. Trimming cost V 2 bases and J 0 bases, with 8 bases left between them. The CDR3 sequence is 15 residues long. Germline values: CDR1 SGHTS, CDR2 YDEGEE. The CDR3 DNA sequence: TGTGCCAGCAGCTTTAGTAGGACGAACACCGGGGAGCTGTTTTTT. It specifies CASSFSRTNTGELFF.

The sample holds one count of this clone. The rearrangement links TRBV4-2 to TRBJ2-5, with D perhaps being TRBD1 or TRBD2 (6 bases each). Germline assignment: CDR1 LGHNA and CDR2 YNFKEQ. Trimming left V 1 base short and J 6 bases short, with 15 bases between. The CDR3 runs to 15 residues. The CDR3 DNA follows: TGTGCCAGCAGCCAAGCCGGGGGCCCTCTGCAGACCCAGTACTTC. Amino acid sequence: CASSQAGGPLQTQYF.

The chain employs TRBV9 and TRBJ2-2; D possibly corresponds to TRBD2 (6 bases). Trimming took off 5 bases at V and 0 bases at J, with 8 bases between the two ends. CDR1 is SGDLS, CDR2 YYNGEE, per germline. The CDR3 sequence is 14 residues long. The CDR3 nucleotides read TGTGCCAGCAGGGGACTTGCGAACACCGGGGAGCTGTTTTTT. Translating gives CASRGLANTGELFF.